This T cell receptor (beta chain) was sequenced in a study of spatial heterogeneity in lung cancer. Study-wide results and caveats: Counts of expanded alpha and beta TCRs within tumors tracked the tumor nonsynonymous mutation count.

Specified time point: sample taken at primary tumor resection. This clonotype was seen many times. Antigen: not known. Per germline, CDR1 SGHVS and CDR2 FNYEAQ. The CDR3 consists of 15 residues. V dropped 1 base and J dropped 2 bases, with 9 bases sitting between them. Each CDR3 protein is one row after TCRdb ran MiXCR on the 5' RACE reads. Among about 18,000 distinct CDR3 sequences, 5.5% to 6.5% were seen once, and the ten largest hold 3% to 4%. The chain uses TRBV7-6 and TRBJ1-5; D remains ambiguous. This receptor was taken from a female donor with early-stage non-small cell lung cancer. This material consisted of lung tumor tissue, taken at surgery. The CDR3 here is CASSLGAVGNQPQHF. CDR3 bases: TGTGCCAGCAGCTTAGGTGCCGTGGGCAATCAGCCCCAGCATTTT. The variable domain in full, with the rest retrieved from reference TRBV7-6 and TRBJ1-5, is GAGVSQSPRYKVTKRGQDVALRCDPISGHVSLYWYRQALGQGPEFLTYFNYEAQQDKSGLPNDRFSAERPEGSISTLTIQRTEQRDSAMYRCASSLGAVGNQPQHFGDGTRLSIL.